One sample yielded the 25 T cell receptor beta chains listed below, sequenced in a study of blood T cell repertoires in COVID-19. Only in-frame clones appear in the TCRdb table, and some are missing; sequencing was by immunoSEQ multiplex PCR. The sample lists roughly 230,000 clones, 70% to 90% seen once, with around 6.5% in the top ten. The specimen sequenced was peripheral blood. All receptors come from a woman aged 60 to 75 with active or convalescent COVID-19.

The chain is built from TRBV24-1 and TRBJ2-2; 8 bases are shared with TRBD2. CDR1 is KGHDR, CDR2 SFDVKD, per germline. Trimming at V came to 7 bases and at J to 6 bases, leaving 9 bases not matched to a gene. The CDR3 extends over 15 amino acids. The CDR3 sequence: CATRPSGRGAGELFF. The CDR3 DNA follows: TGTGCCACCAGGCCTAGCGGGCGCGGGGCCGGGGAGCTGTTTTTT.

The chain has TRBV11-2 and TRBJ1-1; 7 nucleotides align to TRBD1. The CDR3 is 15 residues long. The V and J ends lost 3 bases and 0 bases, in that order; junction bases with no gene match: 4. CDR1 SGHAT and CDR2 FQNNGV come from the germline V gene. CDR3 sequence (DNA): TGTGCCAGCAGCTTCGCAGGGGGTCTGAACACTGAAGCTTTCTTT. Translating gives CASSFAGGLNTEAFF.

The rearrangement uses TRBV5-6 and TRBJ2-2, with D perhaps TRBD1 (6 bases). Germline CDR1 and CDR2: SGHDT and YYEEEE. The CDR3 covers 15 residues. V lost 2 bases and J lost 1, with 9 bases in between. The CDR3 DNA is TGTGCCAGCAGCTTCGGGACACTGAACACCGGGGAGCTGTTTTTT. Translating gives CASSFGTLNTGELFF.

This chain connects TRBV15 to TRBJ1-2; weak D call: TRBD1 (5 bases). Germline-derived CDR1 and CDR2 are LNHNV and YYDKDF (reference sequence). This CDR3 is built from 14 residues. V lost 0 bases to trimming and J lost 8 bases, with 13 bases between them. The CDR3 DNA reads TGTGCCACCAGCAGAGATCGAGGAGGGGTCGGCTACACCTTC. As protein: CATSRDRGGVGYTF.

The chain recombines TRBV7-3 with TRBJ2-2; 11 positions match TRBD2. This CDR3 is 16 amino acids long. V gave up 6 bases and J gave up 3 bases; unmatched junction bases: 6. CDR1 and CDR2 from the germline V gene are SGHTA and FQGTGA. The CDR3 protein is CASSPGTSGYTGELFF. CDR3 bases: TGTGCCAGCAGTCCGGGGACTAGCGGTTACACCGGGGAGCTGTTTTTT.

The chain carries TRBV19 and TRBJ2-1; 8 bases fit TRBD2. The ends lost 3 bases at V and 6 bases at J; junction bases unmatched: 4. CDR3 size: 14 residues. Germline CDR1 is LNHDA and CDR2 is SQIVND (reference sequence). The CDR3 spells CASSIRREANEQFF. The CDR3 DNA reads TGTGCCAGTAGTATCAGGCGGGAGGCCAATGAGCAGTTCTTC.

This clone has only a few counts. This chain uses TRBV5-1 with TRBJ1-6, with D possibly TRBD1 on 5 matching bases. The CDR3 covers 15 residues. The germline gives CDR1 SGHRS, CDR2 YFSETQ. V lost 0 bases to trimming and J lost 10 bases, with 14 bases between them. CDR3 loop: CASSLAVAGKSPLHF. Here the CDR3 DNA reads TGCGCCAGCAGCTTGGCCGTGGCAGGGAAATCACCCCTCCACTTT.

The CDR3, as DNA: TGTGCCAGCAGCTTAGGGGCTAGCGGGGGAACAGATACGCAGTATTTT. Translating gives CASSLGASGGTDTQYF. This chain joins TRBV11-2 and TRBJ2-3; 10 bases match TRBD2. The V gene's germline CDR1 is SGHAT and CDR2 FQNNGV. Trimming removed 1 base from V and 3 bases from J; junction bases left unmatched: 4. The CDR3 sequence is 16 residues long.

This chain connects TRBV3-1 (or the pseudogene TRBV3-2) to TRBJ1-3; 7 positions match TRBD1. The length of the CDR3 is 14 residues. The V gene's germline CDR1 is LGHDT and CDR2 YNNKEL (reference sequence). With V trimmed by 5 bases and J by 8 bases, 9 bases remained unmatched. CDR3 DNA sequence: TGTGCCAGCAGCTACCGGGACAGCTGGCACACCATATATTTT. This encodes CASSYRDSWHTIYF.

This rearrangement joins TRBV6-6 to TRBJ2-5; 10 bases align to TRBD2. The trim removed 5 bases at V and 4 bases at J, leaving 7 bases unmatched. Germline CDR1 is MNHNY and CDR2 is SVGAGI (reference sequence). The CDR3 loop spans 15 amino acids. The CDR3 region is CASSPASGSRETQYF. The CDR3 DNA reads as TGTGCCAGCAGTCCGGCTAGCGGGAGTAGAGAGACCCAGTACTTC.

The chain combines TRBV7-2 with TRBJ2-2, with D unresolved. The germline V gene encodes CDR1 SGHTA and CDR2 FQGNSA. Trimming took 3 bases from V and 8 from J, leaving 10 bases between them. This CDR3 spans 13 amino acids. The CDR3 bases are TGTGCCAGCAGCTTCTCTTTTCTTGGGGAGCTGTTTTTT. Translated, it gives CASSFSFLGELFF.

The gene calls are TRBV12-3 or TRBV12-4 and TRBJ2-5, with no clear D. CDR3 size: 12 residues. V was shortened by 1 base and J by 7 bases, with 7 bases between the two germline ends. In DNA form, the CDR3 reads TGTGCCAGCAGTTTAGTATCCCGGACCCAGTACTTC. Its protein is CASSLVSRTQYF.

This chain connects TRBV2 to TRBJ1-1; no reliable D call. The germline V gene has CDR1 SNHLY and CDR2 FYNNEI. CDR3 length: 12 residues. V shed 6 bases and J shed 4 bases, with 9 bases lying between them. DNA of the CDR3: TGTGCCAGCAGGCCAGGAGGCACTGAAGCTTTCTTT. Translation: CASRPGGTEAFF.

This chain connects TRBV6-5 to TRBJ2-5, with a possible D match to TRBD1 (5 bases). This CDR3 has 14 amino acids. The germline V and J ends were trimmed by 8 bases and 5 bases, with 18 bases remaining between them. Germline-derived CDR1 and CDR2 are MNHEY and SVGAGI. CDR3 residues: CASVPQGMGETQYF. In nucleotides, the CDR3 is TGTGCCAGCGTCCCTCAGGGAATGGGCGAGACCCAGTACTTC.

This chain connects TRBV19 to TRBJ2-7; D possibly corresponds to TRBD1 (5 bases). The CDR3 runs to 13 residues. V was clipped by 5 bases and J by 4 bases, with 12 bases between them. Germline V CDR1 and CDR2: LNHDA, SQIVND (reference sequence). The chain's CDR3 is CASSSRVGYEQYV. In DNA, the CDR3 is TGTGCCAGTAGTTCCAGGGTAGGGTACGAGCAGTACGTC.

The rearrangement links TRBV19 to TRBJ2-1; 9 nucleotides match TRBD2. The CDR3 extends over 15 amino acids. Unmatched junction bases numbered 11, after V lost 5 bases and J lost 9 bases. Germline V gene data show CDR1 as LNHDA and CDR2 as SQIVND (reference sequence). This chain's CDR3 is CASSHVSSGEREQFF. The CDR3 DNA follows: TGTGCCAGTAGTCATGTGTCTAGCGGGGAACGTGAGCAGTTCTTC.

This clone was recorded once. J is TRBJ1-1 and V is TRBV3-1 (or the pseudogene TRBV3-2); no reliable D call. Germline values: CDR1 LGHDT, CDR2 YNNKEL (reference sequence). The length of the CDR3 is 13 residues. V was cut by 3 bases and J by 3 bases, with 8 bases left in between. CDR3 sequence (DNA): TGTGCCAGCAGCCAGTTGGCCCACACTGAAGCTTTCTTT. Amino acid sequence: CASSQLAHTEAFF.

V usage is TRBV11-3 and J usage is TRBJ2-1; 11 bases fit TRBD2. With V trimmed by 5 bases and J by 7 bases, 10 bases remained unmatched. The CDR3 is 16 amino acids. Germline V gene sequence: CDR1 SGHNT, CDR2 YENEEA. CDR3 in DNA: TGTGCCAGCAGCAAGGATAGCGGGGGGGCCTCGAATGAGCAGTTCTTC. It yields the protein CASSKDSGGASNEQFF.

The chain uses TRBV19 and TRBJ1-1; D is unclear. V was cut by 5 bases and J by 0 bases, with 13 bases left in between. This CDR3 is built from 15 residues. CDR1 and CDR2 (germline): LNHDA, SQIVND (reference sequence). The CDR3 is CASSPRVTLNTEAFF. For the CDR3, the DNA is TGTGCCAGTAGTCCGCGTGTAACCTTGAACACTGAAGCTTTCTTT.

The chain combines TRBV5-1 with TRBJ1-6; 9 positions match TRBD1. CDR3 length: 14 amino acids. Germline values: CDR1 SGHRS, CDR2 YFSETQ. Trimming removed 2 bases from V and 9 bases from J; junction bases left unmatched: 3. The CDR3 loop reads CASSFDRGSSPLHF. CDR3 bases: TGCGCCAGCAGCTTCGACAGGGGGAGTTCACCCCTCCACTTT.

This chain joins TRBV5-3 and TRBJ2-5, with 8 nucleotides matching TRBD1. TRBV5-3 is reported as an ORF; its role is uncertain. V gave up 0 bases and J gave up 5 bases; unmatched junction bases: 9. The CDR3 runs 16 residues. The CDR3 DNA reads TGTGCCAGAAGCTTGGAGTTGGACAGGGATTGGGAGACCCAGTACTTC. This codes for CARSLELDRDWETQYF.

This chain uses TRBV2 with TRBJ1-2; D is perhaps TRBD1 (5 bases). From germline, CDR1 is SNHLY and CDR2 FYNNEI. V was pared by 3 bases and J by 8 bases, with 13 bases between. The CDR3 spans 13 residues. In nucleotides, the CDR3 is TGTGCCAGCAGTGAGGACACCCTGGGGGGCTACACCTTC. Translation: CASSEDTLGGYTF.

CDR3 in DNA: TGCAGCGTATCCCCCCAGGGGGCGTCTAGCACAGATACGCAGTATTTT. Its protein product is CSVSPQGASSTDTQYF. The chain couples TRBV29-1 to TRBJ2-3; TRBD1 agrees at 8 bases. Trimming took 6 bases from V and 0 from J; bases not matched to a gene: 11. The CDR3 extends over 16 amino acids. Germline CDR1 and CDR2: SQVTM and ANQGSEA.

The V gene is TRBV12-3 or TRBV12-4, the J gene TRBJ1-2; 10 positions match TRBD1. Trimming cost V 6 bases and J 8 bases; bases outside gene matches: 6. The CDR3 loop spans 13 amino acids. CDR3 sequence reads: CASSPGTGVGYTF. In nucleotides, the CDR3 is TGTGCCAGCAGCCCCGGGACAGGGGTAGGCTACACCTTC.

CDR3 protein: CASSLGWSSYNSPLHF. The CDR3 DNA sequence: TGTGCCAGCAGCTTAGGGTGGAGCTCCTATAATTCACCCCTCCACTTT. The V and J genes are TRBV7-2 and TRBJ1-6; D is undetermined. V dropped 1 base and J dropped 0 bases, with 7 bases sitting between them. The CDR3 is 16 residues long. Germline V CDR1 and CDR2: SGHTA, FQGNSA.